The present T cell receptor beta chain was sequenced within a study of T-cell reconstitution after alpha-beta-depleted transplantation in children. TCRbeta library construction was performed incorporating unique molecular identifiers. TCRdb recomputed calls from the PCR reads with MiXCR, one row per CDR3 protein. This sample carries 500,000 to 750,000 distinct CDR3 sequences, roughly a quarter of them seen once, and the ten largest clones take about 35%. The TCR was taken from a boy in the first two years of life with Wiskott-Aldrich syndrome, due to receive a stem cell transplant. The sample here was PBMCs, taken before TCRalphabeta/CD19-depleted stem cell transplant.

CDR3 sequence reads: CATSESGRGNTQYF. The CDR3 bases are TGTGCCACCAGTGAAAGCGGGAGGGGAAATACGCAGTATTTT. The gene calls are TRBV24-1 and TRBJ2-3; 10 bases match TRBD2. CDR3 length: 14 amino acids. The V gene's germline CDR1 is KGHDR and CDR2 SFDVKD. Unmatched junction bases numbered 4, after V lost 4 bases and J lost 7 bases.